This section outlines one T cell receptor beta chain sequence together with its context. Its antigen remains unidentified. Sorting was done in triplicate for each CD8+ T cell subset (about 300,000 cells each). Naive CD8+ T cells carried a CD45RO-CCR7+CD27+CD95- phenotype. The entry originates in a study of CXCR3-negative and CXCR3-positive naive CD8 T cells. CDR1 is SEHNR and CDR2 is FQNEAQ in the germline V gene (reference sequence). This CDR3 is 14 amino acids long. The authors made the TRB cDNA libraries by 5' RACE using UMI labels. Using the 5' RACE reads, TCRdb records one entry per CDR3 protein without DNA. The repertoire shows over 55,000 distinct CDR3 sequences; the top ten hold about 0.49%. Findings of the study overall: CXCR3-positive naive cells had TRB CDR3s that were more hydrophobic than CXCR3-negative naive cells had. CXCR3-negative and CXCR3-positive naive cells shared comparable TRBV-TRBJ usage, but memory cells did not. CXCR3 expression partially decreased after cryopreservation; most assays used fresh PBMCs.

The chain recombines TRBV7-9 with TRBJ2-7; without DNA, the TCRdb call of TRBD1 cannot be checked. Material for sequencing was naive CXCR3+ CD8+ T cells from blood. The subset denotes: CD45RO-CCR7+CD27+CD95- naive CD8+ T cells expressing CXCR3 (TNR3+). The clonotype comes from a human donor in good health. Some clones in this sample may be carry-over from other donors' samples. The CDR3: CASSFRDGPYEQYF.